Below, 4 T cell receptor beta chains from the same sample are listed, as sequenced in a study of cytomegalovirus exposure and HLA in healthy donors. PCR primers comprised 60 Vbeta and 13 Jbeta primers. Libraries were prepared by immunoSEQ multiplex PCR; TCRdb keeps only in-frame clonotypes and omits some of them. The table lists about 130,000 clones, 70% to 85% of them singletons. The sequenced material came from PBMCs. The receptor source for this set is a man between 40 and 49 years old in good health and CMV-seropositive.

The rearrangement joins TRBV28 to TRBJ2-1, with 10 positions matching TRBD2. Germline trimming cut 2 bases from V and 6 bases from J; bases unmatched to any gene: 10. The germline V gene has CDR1 MDHEN and CDR2 SYDVKM. The CDR3 has 17 amino acids. DNA of the CDR3: TGTGCCAGCAGTTTAAATCTCCCGGCTAGCGGGAGCAATGAGCAGTTCTTC. Protein product: CASSLNLPASGSNEQFF.

The chain combines TRBV5-1 with TRBJ1-4, with a tentative D call TRBD1 (5 bases). Germline-derived CDR1 and CDR2 are SGHRS and YFSETQ. CDR3 length: 15 amino acids. Trimming cost V 0 bases and J 5 bases, with 11 bases left between them. The CDR3: CASSLVSDRNEKLFF. The DNA of the CDR3 is TGCGCCAGCAGCTTGGTTAGTGACAGAAATGAAAAACTGTTTTTT.

The genes are TRBV5-1 and TRBJ2-3; no firm D call. Trimming removed 0 bases at V and 5 bases at J, with 4 bases between. CDR1 is SGHRS, CDR2 YFSETQ, per germline. CDR3 size: 12 residues. For the CDR3, the DNA is TGCGCCAGCAGCTTGGTCGGAGATACGCAGTATTTT. This translates into CASSLVGDTQYF.

The V call is TRBV18, the J call TRBJ1-4, with TRBD1 identical over 7 bases. Trimming took 2 bases from V and 8 from J; bases not matched to a gene: 11. There are 16 residues in the CDR3. CDR1 and CDR2 (germline): KGHSH, LQKENI. The CDR3: CASSPSGGSQREKLFF. The CDR3 region has the DNA TGTGCCAGCTCACCATCAGGGGGGAGTCAACGGGAAAAACTGTTTTTT. Using reference TRBV18 and TRBJ1-4 for the parts outside the CDR3, the full variable domain is NAGVMQNPRHLVRRRGQEARLRCSPMKGHSHVYWYRQLPEEGLKFMVYLQKENIIDESGMPKERFSAEFPKEGPSILRIQQVVRGDSAAYFCASSPSGGSQREKLFFGSGTQLSVL.